This record covers a single T cell receptor beta chain. The antigen it binds to is not known. From each donor, a roughly 2.7 ml peripheral blood sample was collected into PAXgene tubes and kept at -80 degrees C. Without any T cell sorting, total RNA was extracted from whole blood using the PAXgene blood miRNA kit on an automated QIAcube. Peripheral blood from monozygotic twin pairs concordant or discordant for inflammatory bowel disease was subjected to deep TCRalpha and TCRbeta repertoire profiling with unique molecular barcoding. Smoking habits were recorded for all twin pairs, and each individual was classified as a current, former or never smoker. Libraries were made using 5' RACE. For each TCR library, approximately 3,700 ng of total RNA was used. For each sample, cDNA synthesis was carried out in eight separate reactions using SMARTScribe reverse transcriptase. During cDNA synthesis, template switching introduced unique molecular identifiers that contained a 6-nucleotide sample barcode. TCRalpha and TCRbeta cDNA was amplified in two nested PCRs of about 17 and 10 cycles, and bead purification was carried out after each PCR. Before amplification, the cDNA was treated with uracil DNA-glycosylase and purified using the QIAquick PCR purification kit. The second PCR was the step at which Illumina TruSeq-compatible adapters and sample-specific barcodes were added. TapeStation and Qubit were used to check library quality and concentration, and 4 to 6 ng of each library went into the pool. The pooled libraries were sequenced with 2 x 100 bp reads and custom sequencing primers on an Illumina HiSeq2500 single-index Rapid Run. Processing in the source paper ran as follows. MiGEC version 1.2.6 was used for UMI-based consensus assembly to correct PCR and sequencing errors. MiXCR version 2.1.1 was used for V(D)J alignment, clonotype assembly and CDR3 extraction. Gene usage, clonotype sharing and MAIT/NKT TCR abundance were normalised by analysing the top 1000, 10 000 and 20 000 clonotypes per sample. After downsampling to 27 000 UMIs, diversity was calculated as the inverse Simpson index using the vegan R package. Paired Mann-Whitney U tests were applied to discordant twin pairs, with Benjamini-Hochberg correction for multiple testing. Reads reprocessed by TCRdb are summarized as one entry per CDR3 protein sequence, and DNA is absent. The V and J calls come from TCRdb's annotation, not from the publication. This sample's table lists 400,000 or so distinct CDR3 sequences. Clones ranked in the top ten supply around 2.4% of the sample.

This sample was taken from a study of monozygotic twins with inflammatory bowel disease (dated by TCRdb to the late 2010s). A note on the overall study: The complete study included approximately 28 monozygotic twin pairs: 19 IBD-discordant Danish pairs and nine German pairs, of which four were IBD-concordant and five were IBD-discordant. The search for disease-associated traits relied mainly on comparing IBD patients with their genetically identical healthy co-twins within discordant pairs. Each individual had, on average, about 151 000 unique TCRalpha sequences and 181 000 unique TCRbeta sequences available for analysis. General conclusions and limits of the study: Because patients were on differing immunosuppressive treatments, the repertoires may have picked up extra background noise and inter-individual variability. IBD patients had lower TCRbeta repertoire diversity, measured by the inverse Simpson index, than their healthy co-twins. Compared with healthy twins, IBD patients shared fewer clonotypes with other individuals, and the difference was most pronounced in patients with signs of disease activity. The analysis was unable to tell different T cell subtypes apart. The results gave no support for a single strong signal or clonotype linked to IBD. Repertoire similarity did not differ between concordant and discordant twins, possibly due to limited statistical power.

As encoded in the germline V gene (reference sequence), CDR1 is SGHKS while CDR2 is YYEKEE. Including cysteine and phenylalanine, the CDR3 has 16 amino acids. There is no recorded DNA. The chain links TRBV5-5 with TRBJ2-6. Sequencing used blood. The source of this sequence is a human donor with ulcerative colitis or Crohn's disease, or a healthy co-twin of an affected twin (not recorded which). Here the CDR3 is given as CASSLRLLTGANVLTF.